This T cell receptor beta chain was sequenced for a study of metastatic and nonmetastatic thyroid tumors. Overall study results and limits: TCR beta diversity was reportedly significantly higher in malignant thyroid tumors than benign nodules, in blood and tumor.

About this clone: Its antigen is not identified. The germline gene is not matched at one end of the junction; a read error may be the cause.

This CDR3 spans 15 amino acids. Germline V gene lookup returns CDR1 LGHNA and CDR2 YNFKEQ. Ahead of thyroid surgery, no patient had received treatment of any kind. TCRdb reprocessed the PCR reads via MiXCR. Of 30,000 or so clones listed, approximately 25% were seen once; the top ten hold 9.2%. This receptor was taken from a female donor with papillary thyroid cancer or a benign thyroid nodule (not recorded which). Some clones in this sample may be carry-over from other donors' samples. This chain uses TRBV4-2 with TRBJ1-5; D gene uncertain. The sample was blood. The CDR3 DNA reads TGTGCCACCAGCCCTGGAAACAGTCCGGATGGGCCGCAGCATTTT. Translation gives CATSPGNSPDGPQHF.